The clone carrying this T cell receptor (beta chain) appeared a few times. It was with a sample-barcoded 5' primer and a J-beta primer mix that a second PCR of about 6 to 12 cycles was run. From the 5' RACE reads, TCRdb called clonotypes with MiXCR, one entry per CDR3 protein. The sample holds over 700,000 distinct CDR3 sequences, about 25% seen once. These data come from a study of blood T cells in healthy people across ages. CDR3 length: 14 residues. CDR1 and CDR2 (germline): SGHTA, FQGNSA. V was pared by 0 bases and J by 3 bases, with 8 bases between. These data are also associated with another study on T cells of mothers and their children. That work states: Donors comprised three healthy Caucasian mothers plus their six children.

The chain carries TRBV7-2 and TRBJ1-1; D unclear. This clonotype was sampled from a boy under 18 in good health. Material for sequencing was blood. CDR3 nucleotides: TGTGCCAGCAGCTTAGCCTCAAGGGACACTGAAGCTTTCTTT. This sequence encodes CASSLASRDTEAFF.